The 25 T cell receptor beta chains presented below share a single source sample, sequenced in a study of T cell responses to AZD1222 COVID-19 vaccine. Using immunoSEQ multiplex PCR, the repertoire was profiled, and TCRdb retains in-frame clones only, with some absent. The repertoire consists of about 140,000 clones, with under 95% occurring once and the leading ten covering about 3%. The sequenced sample was peripheral blood, obtained on day 0 of AZD1222 vaccination. The receptors here all came from an adult in good health.

The chain carries TRBV6-4 and TRBJ1-1; D remains ambiguous. Germline V CDR1 and CDR2: MRHNA, SNTAGT. The CDR3 spans 14 residues. V was trimmed by 6 bases and J by 0 bases, leaving 11 bases between them. This chain's CDR3 is CASRPAGMNTEAFF. CDR3 nucleotides: TGTGCCAGCAGGCCGGCGGGGATGAACACTGAAGCTTTCTTT.

The V gene is TRBV3-1 (or the pseudogene TRBV3-2), the J gene TRBJ1-6; D not resolved. The CDR3 covers 16 residues. Trimming pared 3 bases from V and 7 bases from J, leaving 16 bases between. Germline V CDR1 and CDR2: LGHDT, YNNKEL (reference sequence). In DNA, the CDR3 is TGTGCCAGCAGCCAGGGTGGTTTAGGGCTAAATTCACCCCTCCACTTT. As protein: CASSQGGLGLNSPLHF.

The chain recombines TRBV21-1 with TRBJ1-5. TRBV21-1 is annotated as a pseudogene. CDR3 length: 14 amino acids. The CDR3: CASSNQRFNQPQHF. The CDR3 DNA reads TGTGCCAGCAGCAATCAGAGGTTCAATCAGCCCCAGCATTTT.

The genes are TRBV4-2 and TRBJ2-1, with TRBD2 matching over 10 bases. The germline V gene has CDR1 LGHNA and CDR2 YNFKEQ. With 4 bases clipped from V and 7 bases from J, the junction kept 7 bases outside the gene matches. This CDR3 has 15 residues. CDR3 loop: CASSLARTSGNEQFF. CDR3 in DNA: TGTGCCAGCAGCCTTGCCCGGACTAGCGGTAATGAGCAGTTCTTC.

J is TRBJ1-6 and V is TRBV3-1 (or the pseudogene TRBV3-2), with no clear D. The CDR3 contains 17 residues. V lost 3 bases to trimming and J lost 5 bases, with 17 bases between them. From germline, CDR1 is LGHDT and CDR2 YNNKEL (reference sequence). The CDR3, as DNA: TGTGCCAGCAGCCAGGGTCTTACACTACGCAATAATTCACCCCTCCACTTT. It is translated as CASSQGLTLRNNSPLHF.

This clone has just a few counts. The V and J genes are TRBV19 and TRBJ1-2; D unclear. CDR3 length: 13 residues. Per germline, CDR1 LNHDA and CDR2 SQIVND (reference sequence). V lost 6 bases, J lost 4 bases, and 12 bases lay in between. CDR3 protein: CASRSLGGYGYTF. For the CDR3, the DNA is TGTGCCAGTAGATCACTGGGTGGCTATGGCTACACCTTC.

The chain is built from TRBV3-1 (or the pseudogene TRBV3-2) and TRBJ2-3; TRBD2 is a possible D gene (6 bases). The V end lost 4 bases, the J end lost 4 bases, and 15 bases lay between the germline ends. The CDR3 sequence is 15 residues long. Germline CDR1 and CDR2: LGHDT and YNNKEL (reference sequence). The CDR3 spells CASSRLPGAADTQYF. The CDR3, as DNA: TGTGCCAGCAGCCGCTTGCCGGGAGCAGCAGATACGCAGTATTTT.

The genes are TRBV6-1 and TRBJ2-1, with D possibly being TRBD2 (6 bases). This CDR3 comprises 14 residues. Germline-derived CDR1 and CDR2 are MNHNS and SASEGT. Trimming removed 3 bases at V and 5 bases at J, with 11 bases between. The CDR3 loop is CASSEAGLNNEQFF. The CDR3 coding sequence is TGTGCCAGCAGTGAGGCGGGGTTAAACAATGAGCAGTTCTTC.

The CDR3 nucleotides read TGTGCCAGCAGGGAAAGGAACCCGAACACTGAAGCTTTCTTT. Encoded protein: CASRERNPNTEAFF. The chain links TRBV28 to TRBJ1-1; D remains ambiguous. Trimming left V 6 bases short and J 1 base short, with 12 bases between. Germline V gene lookup returns CDR1 MDHEN and CDR2 SYDVKM. The CDR3 is 14 amino acids.

The chain has TRBV10-3 and TRBJ1-4; D unresolved. Germline CDR1 and CDR2: ENHRY and SYGVKD. This CDR3 spans 14 amino acids. Trimming took 3 bases from V and 7 from J, leaving 12 bases between them. CDR3 DNA sequence: TGTGCCATCAGTGATAGTGGGCGCTTTGAAAAACTGTTTTTT. Its translation: CAISDSGRFEKLFF.

This clone showed up just once. V and J are TRBV10-1 and TRBJ2-7; D might be TRBD1 or TRBD2, each matching 5 bases. The ends were cut back, 2 bases at V and 1 base at J, with 6 bases in the middle. This CDR3 spans 13 amino acids. Germline V gene lookup returns CDR1 WNHNN and CDR2 SYGVQD (reference sequence). CDR3 nucleotide sequence: TGCGCCAGCAGTGAGGGGGGATCCTACGAGCAGTACTTC. This codes for CASSEGGSYEQYF.

The rearrangement links TRBV1 to TRBJ2-7; the listed D gene, TRBD2, was not tested against the DNA. TRBV1 is termed a pseudogene. The CDR3 is 18 residues long. In DNA form, the CDR3 reads TGCACCAGCAGTCCAAGATTGACTAGCGGGGACTCCTACTACGAGCAGTACTTC. Translated: CTSSPRLTSGDSYYEQYF.

The chain is built from TRBV19 and TRBJ2-1; D is perhaps TRBD2 (5 bases). The germline V and J ends were trimmed by 7 bases and 12 bases, with 19 bases remaining between them. There are 13 residues in the CDR3. Germline CDR1 and CDR2: LNHDA and SQIVND (reference sequence). This chain's CDR3 is CASTPHQGRGQFF. In DNA, the CDR3 is TGTGCCAGTACACCTCACCAAGGACGGGGGCAGTTCTTC.

The genes are TRBV7-2 and TRBJ2-1; TRBD2 is a possible D gene (5 bases). CDR1 SGHTA and CDR2 FQGNSA come from the germline V gene. Trimming shortened V by 2 bases and J by 8 bases, and 10 bases separated the two germline ends. The CDR3 is made up of 13 amino acids. The CDR3 nucleotides read TGTGCCAGCAGCTTAATCGGGAATCATGAGCAGTTCTTC. Translation: CASSLIGNHEQFF.

This chain joins TRBV7-3 and TRBJ2-6; D uncertain. Germline V gene data show CDR1 as SGHTA and CDR2 as FQGTGA. The CDR3 is 15 residues long. V was shortened by 5 bases and J by 3 bases, with 11 bases between the two germline ends. CDR3 region: CASSPEVSGANVLTF. The CDR3 nucleotides are TGTGCCAGCAGCCCCGAGGTCAGTGGGGCCAACGTCCTGACTTTC.

This rearrangement joins TRBV14 to TRBJ2-5; D unclear. Germline V gene sequence: CDR1 SGHDN, CDR2 FVKESK. Trimming pared 1 base from V and 5 bases from J, leaving 8 bases between. The CDR3 spans 13 residues. CDR3 DNA sequence: TGTGCCAGCAGCCAAGTTTCGCGGGAGACCCAGTACTTC. Its protein is CASSQVSRETQYF.

The chain employs TRBV7-6 and TRBJ2-5; possibly TRBD1 for D (5 bases). The CDR3 sequence is 13 residues long. Germline loops: CDR1 SGHVS, CDR2 FNYEAQ. Deletions cut 5 bases from V and 6 bases from J, with 13 bases between. The CDR3 DNA reads TGTGCCAGCAGCCGACAGTCGACACAGACCCAGTACTTC. Its protein is CASSRQSTQTQYF.

The chain is built from TRBV7-6 and TRBJ1-3; D possibly corresponds to TRBD1 (6 bases). The germline V gene has CDR1 SGHVS and CDR2 FNYEAQ. This CDR3 comprises 15 residues. V lost 2 bases and J lost 4, with 12 bases in between. In DNA, the CDR3 is TGTGCCAGCAGCTTAATCTCGGGGGGCGGAAACACCATATATTTT. Translating it yields CASSLISGGGNTIYF.

The chain employs TRBV6-1 and TRBJ2-1; 11 nucleotides match TRBD2. This CDR3 is built from 15 residues. Germline-derived CDR1 and CDR2 are MNHNS and SASEGT. V lost 1 base to trimming and J lost 5 bases; unmatched junction nucleotides: 1. The CDR3 spells CASSEGLAGHNEQFF. For the CDR3, the DNA is TGTGCCAGCAGTGAAGGACTAGCGGGACACAATGAGCAGTTCTTC.

The chain combines TRBV7-9 with TRBJ1-5, with D perhaps matching TRBD1 (6 bases). The CDR3 spans 13 residues. Germline CDR1 reads SEHNR; CDR2 reads FQNEAQ (reference sequence). The V gene lost 8 bases and the J gene lost 7 bases, with 15 bases spanning the gap. The CDR3 DNA sequence: TGTGCCAGCTCAAGAGGGGGGAGACAGCCCCAGCATTTT. Amino acids: CASSRGGRQPQHF.

The V call is TRBV18, the J call TRBJ1-6, with no clear D. Trimming left V 3 bases short and J 8 bases short, with 26 bases between. CDR1 KGHSH and CDR2 LQKENI come from the germline V gene. This CDR3 contains 19 residues. The CDR3 DNA is TGTGCCAGCTCACCCCTCAGATTAACACCCACGGCCAAAGATTCACCCCTCCACTTT. This translates into CASSPLRLTPTAKDSPLHF.

The chain combines TRBV29-1 with TRBJ1-1; tentatively, D is TRBD1 (5 bases). CDR3 length: 13 amino acids. V shed 6 bases and J shed 7 bases, with 18 bases lying between them. CDR1 SQVTM and CDR2 ANQGSEA come from the germline V gene. In nucleotides, the CDR3 is TGCAGCGTAGAGACAGTGGTGAGGGGTGAAGCTTTCTTT. Residues: CSVETVVRGEAFF. The full variable domain, in which reference TRBV29-1 and TRBJ1-1 provide the parts outside the CDR3, is SAVISQKPSRDICQRGTSLTIQCQVDSQVTMMFWYRQQPGQSLTLIATANQGSEATYESGFVIDKFPISRPNLTFSTLTVSNMSPEDSSIYLCSVETVVRGEAFFGQGTRLTVV.

With regard to this clone: The conserved closing phenylalanine or tryptophan is absent in this CDR3, likely reflecting a read error. It is unclear where the CDR3 begins or ends on the DNA, so no DNA is shown, and the CDR3 is as TCRdb lists it. This chain's CDR3 is CSAGTAAHPL. The chain links TRBV20-1 to TRBJ2-7; the D segment call TRBD2 is taken from the table without a DNA check. Germline V gene lookup returns CDR1 DFQATT and CDR2 SNEGSKA (reference sequence). The CDR3 length is 10 residues, termini included.

This clone has just a few counts. Other nucleotide sequences from this sample produce the same CDR3. The chain employs TRBV5-1 and TRBJ2-5; D ambiguous. There are 14 residues in the CDR3. Germline CDR1 reads SGHRS; CDR2 reads YFSETQ. Between the trimmed V and J ends, which lost 0 bases and 1 base, there was a span of 7 bases. The CDR3 DNA sequence: TGCGCCAGCAGCTTGGGCGGTTTCCAAGAGACCCAGTACTTC. Protein: CASSLGGFQETQYF.

This chain joins TRBV7-6 and TRBJ2-7; 16 nucleotides align to TRBD2. Trimming removed 4 bases from V and 0 bases from J; junction bases left unmatched: 3. Germline assignment: CDR1 SGHVS and CDR2 FNYEAQ. The CDR3 has 17 amino acids. DNA of the CDR3: TGTGCCAGCAGCTCGGGACTAGCGGGAGGGTCCTCCTACGAGCAGTACTTC. Amino acids: CASSSGLAGGSSYEQYF. Looking up the rest from reference TRBV7-6 and TRBJ2-7 gives the full variable domain: GAGVSQSPRYKVTKRGQDVALRCDPISGHVSLYWYRQALGQGPEFLTYFNYEAQQDKSGLPNDRFSAERPEGSISTLTIQRTEQRDSAMYRCASSSGLAGGSSYEQYFGPGTRLTVT.